These T cell receptor beta chains were read from a single sample in a study of beta chain features in type 1 diabetes. Here immunoSEQ multiplex PCR was the method, and the copy in TCRdb shows in-frame clones only, minus some. The table lists 200,000 to 250,000 clones, 7.5% to 10% of them singletons. The source material was naive CD4+ T cells from blood. These receptors were obtained from a woman aged 18-29 years in good health. The CDR3 runs from the conserved cysteine through the conserved F or W.

>TRBJ2-3|TRBV5-1
CASSLASTSLDTQYF
>TRBJ2-3|TRBV18
CASSPLAPPGDTQYF
>TRBJ2-7|TRBV9
CASSVGTVRHSYEQYF
>TRBJ2-3|TRBV10-3
CAIRLAGPDTQYF
>TRBJ2-7|TRBV6-1
CASSVEYSGGATSYEQYF
>TRBJ1-1|TRBV4-1
CASSQDSGTSAFF
>TRBJ1-1|TRBV7-8
CASSLVPTEGAFF
>TRBJ1-5|TRBV18
CASSPQQGGNQPQHF
>TRBJ2-1|TRBV7-9
CASSTASGGPSEQFF
>TRBJ2-1|TRBV29-1
CSAGPGTGYNEQFF
>TRBJ2-3|TRBV6-1
CASSGTRGLTDTQYF
>TRBJ1-6|TRBV9
CASSVEGRDNSPLHF
>TRBJ2-1|TRBV11-3
CASSLMGGRKGNEQFF
>TRBJ1-2|TRBV19
CASTPGTGSYGYTF
>TRBJ2-3|TRBV27
CASSSNDRADTQYF
>TRBJ1-1|TRBV4-2
CASSSTGGANTEAFF
>TRBJ2-3|TRBV5-1
CASSLAAAGVSADTQYF
>TRBJ1-1|TRBV5-6
CASSETGGSNTEAFF
>TRBJ2-4|TRBV18
CASSRPDRALAKNIQYF
>TRBJ1-1|TRBV7-3
CASSPSGVLNTEAFF
>TRBJ2-1|TRBV5-5
CASRFRVGNEQFF
>TRBJ2-1|TRBV27
CASGKTGGSYNEQFF
>TRBJ2-1|TRBV7-3
CASSVDRSGNEQFF
>TRBJ2-3|TRBV18
CASSPYEKGTQYF
>TRBJ2-7|TRBV6-1
CASEVDRPYEQYF